This note documents a single TCR beta chain sequence. These data belong to a study of cytomegalovirus exposure and HLA in healthy donors. In the PCR, 60 Vbeta and 13 Jbeta primers were used. Produced via immunoSEQ multiplex PCR; TCRdb's table is partial and in-frame only. Of roughly 180,000 clones listed, roughly 80% were seen once; the top ten hold around 8%. Looked up from germline, CDR1 is SGHTA and CDR2 is FQGTGA. CDR3 size: 15 residues. The ends were cut back, 3 bases at V and 5 bases at J, with 14 bases in the middle. The source is a woman between 35 and 50 years old in good health and CMV-seropositive. The source material was PBMCs. V is TRBV7-3 and J is TRBJ2-1, with TRBD1 as a possible D gene (6 bases). The CDR3 DNA reads as TGTGCCAGCAGCTTGACCCCTGAGGGGGACAATGAGCAGTTCTTC. This translates into CASSLTPEGDNEQFF.